This record covers a single TCR beta chain. What it binds is unknown. TCRdb's table, derived via immunoSEQ multiplex PCR, lists solely in-frame clones and lacks some. The data show roughly 700,000 clones, with approximately 88% seen just once and approximately 1.5% held by the top ten. The data were taken from a study of Ad26.COV2.S vaccination and SARS-CoV-2 variants. Study-level background: This donor came from the COV1001 trial of Ad26.COV2.S. Each vaccinee took Ad26.COV2.S intramuscularly, once or twice 56 days apart. Study results and limitations: Non-spike TCR breadth showed similarity between vaccine and placebo recipients.

Treatment meaning: roughly 20 received Ad26.COV2.S at low or high dose, single or two shots; five or six received placebo; per-sample allocation not given. The investigators took samples on day 63 after the first vaccine or placebo injection. Recruitment in Boston yielded a donor of adult age, 18-55 years. The CDR3 has 16 amino acids. Germline CDR1 GTSNPN, CDR2 SVGIG (reference sequence). The ends were cut back, 1 base at V and 1 base at J, with 16 bases in the middle. This TCR derives from a person between 18 and 65 years old who received the Ad26.COV2.S COVID-19 vaccine or a placebo. V and J are TRBV30 and TRBJ1-2; D ambiguous. Source: peripheral blood, taken in a trial of Ad26.COV2.S vaccine versus placebo. This CDR3 is CAWSGVFLTDNYGYTF. The DNA for the CDR3 is TGTGCCTGGAGTGGAGTGTTCTTGACTGATAACTATGGCTACACCTTC.